The clone carrying this T cell receptor (beta chain) was seen only a few times. The sample belongs to a study of identical twins. TCRdb fed the 5' RACE reads into MiXCR, producing one record per CDR3 protein. This table has approximately 620,000 distinct CDR3 sequences, 8.6% appearing once. The CDR3 has 16 residues. V gave up 6 bases and J gave up 2 bases; unmatched junction bases: 12. Germline V gene lookup returns CDR1 DFQATT and CDR2 SNEGSKA (reference sequence). The sample also formed part of further work on yellow fever vaccine responses in identical twins. That work adds: Twins reportedly mounted vaccine T cell responses that seemed partly convergent, partly personalized.

Sample: PBMCs. This sequence was found in a woman younger than 35 in good health. The chain carries TRBV20-1 and TRBJ2-3; 9 bases line up with TRBD2. The CDR3 reads CSASSGSGVDTDTQYF. The CDR3 nucleotides are TGCAGTGCGAGTAGCGGGAGCGGGGTCGACACAGATACGCAGTATTTT.